These T cell receptor beta chains were read from a single sample in a study of blood T cells in healthy people across ages. Each CDR3 protein is one row after TCRdb ran MiXCR on the 5' RACE reads. The table includes around 900,000 distinct CDR3 sequences, about 30% detected once. The sequenced sample consisted of blood. The receptors were gathered from a woman aged 80 or older in good health. Both conserved end residues are part of each CDR3.

v_call,j_call,cdr3_aa
TRBV6-6,TRBJ2-1,CASSKGSSTIYNEQFF
TRBV28,TRBJ1-5,CATLGVGTGNQPQHF
TRBV10-3,TRBJ1-2,CAISETNYGYTF
TRBV6-5,TRBJ1-5,CASSSPGSNQPQHF
TRBV20-1,TRBJ1-2,CSARLDGGRHLYGYTF
TRBV27,TRBJ1-6,CASSSLAVASPLHF
TRBV5-1,TRBJ2-3,CASTLGAQDTQYF
TRBV6-2/TRBV6-3,TRBJ1-4,CASRNEKLFF
TRBV18,TRBJ2-3,CASSLLEKADTQYF
TRBV7-2,TRBJ1-6,CASSLATGFNSPLHF
TRBV5-1,TRBJ2-3,CASSLEGLGTDTQYF
TRBV4-3,TRBJ1-1,CASSPRRSSGAEAFF
TRBV15,TRBJ1-5,CTTSREDRGYNQPQHF
TRBV5-1,TRBJ1-6,CASSFGSPPGGNSPLHF
TRBV2,TRBJ2-7,CASRVYEQYF
TRBV12-3/TRBV12-4,TRBJ2-7,CASSLHSGGTQDF
TRBV5-1,TRBJ2-1,CASAPRGYNEQFF
TRBV18,TRBJ1-5,CASSPDREGNQPQHF
TRBV15,TRBJ2-3,CATSGPPEDTQYF